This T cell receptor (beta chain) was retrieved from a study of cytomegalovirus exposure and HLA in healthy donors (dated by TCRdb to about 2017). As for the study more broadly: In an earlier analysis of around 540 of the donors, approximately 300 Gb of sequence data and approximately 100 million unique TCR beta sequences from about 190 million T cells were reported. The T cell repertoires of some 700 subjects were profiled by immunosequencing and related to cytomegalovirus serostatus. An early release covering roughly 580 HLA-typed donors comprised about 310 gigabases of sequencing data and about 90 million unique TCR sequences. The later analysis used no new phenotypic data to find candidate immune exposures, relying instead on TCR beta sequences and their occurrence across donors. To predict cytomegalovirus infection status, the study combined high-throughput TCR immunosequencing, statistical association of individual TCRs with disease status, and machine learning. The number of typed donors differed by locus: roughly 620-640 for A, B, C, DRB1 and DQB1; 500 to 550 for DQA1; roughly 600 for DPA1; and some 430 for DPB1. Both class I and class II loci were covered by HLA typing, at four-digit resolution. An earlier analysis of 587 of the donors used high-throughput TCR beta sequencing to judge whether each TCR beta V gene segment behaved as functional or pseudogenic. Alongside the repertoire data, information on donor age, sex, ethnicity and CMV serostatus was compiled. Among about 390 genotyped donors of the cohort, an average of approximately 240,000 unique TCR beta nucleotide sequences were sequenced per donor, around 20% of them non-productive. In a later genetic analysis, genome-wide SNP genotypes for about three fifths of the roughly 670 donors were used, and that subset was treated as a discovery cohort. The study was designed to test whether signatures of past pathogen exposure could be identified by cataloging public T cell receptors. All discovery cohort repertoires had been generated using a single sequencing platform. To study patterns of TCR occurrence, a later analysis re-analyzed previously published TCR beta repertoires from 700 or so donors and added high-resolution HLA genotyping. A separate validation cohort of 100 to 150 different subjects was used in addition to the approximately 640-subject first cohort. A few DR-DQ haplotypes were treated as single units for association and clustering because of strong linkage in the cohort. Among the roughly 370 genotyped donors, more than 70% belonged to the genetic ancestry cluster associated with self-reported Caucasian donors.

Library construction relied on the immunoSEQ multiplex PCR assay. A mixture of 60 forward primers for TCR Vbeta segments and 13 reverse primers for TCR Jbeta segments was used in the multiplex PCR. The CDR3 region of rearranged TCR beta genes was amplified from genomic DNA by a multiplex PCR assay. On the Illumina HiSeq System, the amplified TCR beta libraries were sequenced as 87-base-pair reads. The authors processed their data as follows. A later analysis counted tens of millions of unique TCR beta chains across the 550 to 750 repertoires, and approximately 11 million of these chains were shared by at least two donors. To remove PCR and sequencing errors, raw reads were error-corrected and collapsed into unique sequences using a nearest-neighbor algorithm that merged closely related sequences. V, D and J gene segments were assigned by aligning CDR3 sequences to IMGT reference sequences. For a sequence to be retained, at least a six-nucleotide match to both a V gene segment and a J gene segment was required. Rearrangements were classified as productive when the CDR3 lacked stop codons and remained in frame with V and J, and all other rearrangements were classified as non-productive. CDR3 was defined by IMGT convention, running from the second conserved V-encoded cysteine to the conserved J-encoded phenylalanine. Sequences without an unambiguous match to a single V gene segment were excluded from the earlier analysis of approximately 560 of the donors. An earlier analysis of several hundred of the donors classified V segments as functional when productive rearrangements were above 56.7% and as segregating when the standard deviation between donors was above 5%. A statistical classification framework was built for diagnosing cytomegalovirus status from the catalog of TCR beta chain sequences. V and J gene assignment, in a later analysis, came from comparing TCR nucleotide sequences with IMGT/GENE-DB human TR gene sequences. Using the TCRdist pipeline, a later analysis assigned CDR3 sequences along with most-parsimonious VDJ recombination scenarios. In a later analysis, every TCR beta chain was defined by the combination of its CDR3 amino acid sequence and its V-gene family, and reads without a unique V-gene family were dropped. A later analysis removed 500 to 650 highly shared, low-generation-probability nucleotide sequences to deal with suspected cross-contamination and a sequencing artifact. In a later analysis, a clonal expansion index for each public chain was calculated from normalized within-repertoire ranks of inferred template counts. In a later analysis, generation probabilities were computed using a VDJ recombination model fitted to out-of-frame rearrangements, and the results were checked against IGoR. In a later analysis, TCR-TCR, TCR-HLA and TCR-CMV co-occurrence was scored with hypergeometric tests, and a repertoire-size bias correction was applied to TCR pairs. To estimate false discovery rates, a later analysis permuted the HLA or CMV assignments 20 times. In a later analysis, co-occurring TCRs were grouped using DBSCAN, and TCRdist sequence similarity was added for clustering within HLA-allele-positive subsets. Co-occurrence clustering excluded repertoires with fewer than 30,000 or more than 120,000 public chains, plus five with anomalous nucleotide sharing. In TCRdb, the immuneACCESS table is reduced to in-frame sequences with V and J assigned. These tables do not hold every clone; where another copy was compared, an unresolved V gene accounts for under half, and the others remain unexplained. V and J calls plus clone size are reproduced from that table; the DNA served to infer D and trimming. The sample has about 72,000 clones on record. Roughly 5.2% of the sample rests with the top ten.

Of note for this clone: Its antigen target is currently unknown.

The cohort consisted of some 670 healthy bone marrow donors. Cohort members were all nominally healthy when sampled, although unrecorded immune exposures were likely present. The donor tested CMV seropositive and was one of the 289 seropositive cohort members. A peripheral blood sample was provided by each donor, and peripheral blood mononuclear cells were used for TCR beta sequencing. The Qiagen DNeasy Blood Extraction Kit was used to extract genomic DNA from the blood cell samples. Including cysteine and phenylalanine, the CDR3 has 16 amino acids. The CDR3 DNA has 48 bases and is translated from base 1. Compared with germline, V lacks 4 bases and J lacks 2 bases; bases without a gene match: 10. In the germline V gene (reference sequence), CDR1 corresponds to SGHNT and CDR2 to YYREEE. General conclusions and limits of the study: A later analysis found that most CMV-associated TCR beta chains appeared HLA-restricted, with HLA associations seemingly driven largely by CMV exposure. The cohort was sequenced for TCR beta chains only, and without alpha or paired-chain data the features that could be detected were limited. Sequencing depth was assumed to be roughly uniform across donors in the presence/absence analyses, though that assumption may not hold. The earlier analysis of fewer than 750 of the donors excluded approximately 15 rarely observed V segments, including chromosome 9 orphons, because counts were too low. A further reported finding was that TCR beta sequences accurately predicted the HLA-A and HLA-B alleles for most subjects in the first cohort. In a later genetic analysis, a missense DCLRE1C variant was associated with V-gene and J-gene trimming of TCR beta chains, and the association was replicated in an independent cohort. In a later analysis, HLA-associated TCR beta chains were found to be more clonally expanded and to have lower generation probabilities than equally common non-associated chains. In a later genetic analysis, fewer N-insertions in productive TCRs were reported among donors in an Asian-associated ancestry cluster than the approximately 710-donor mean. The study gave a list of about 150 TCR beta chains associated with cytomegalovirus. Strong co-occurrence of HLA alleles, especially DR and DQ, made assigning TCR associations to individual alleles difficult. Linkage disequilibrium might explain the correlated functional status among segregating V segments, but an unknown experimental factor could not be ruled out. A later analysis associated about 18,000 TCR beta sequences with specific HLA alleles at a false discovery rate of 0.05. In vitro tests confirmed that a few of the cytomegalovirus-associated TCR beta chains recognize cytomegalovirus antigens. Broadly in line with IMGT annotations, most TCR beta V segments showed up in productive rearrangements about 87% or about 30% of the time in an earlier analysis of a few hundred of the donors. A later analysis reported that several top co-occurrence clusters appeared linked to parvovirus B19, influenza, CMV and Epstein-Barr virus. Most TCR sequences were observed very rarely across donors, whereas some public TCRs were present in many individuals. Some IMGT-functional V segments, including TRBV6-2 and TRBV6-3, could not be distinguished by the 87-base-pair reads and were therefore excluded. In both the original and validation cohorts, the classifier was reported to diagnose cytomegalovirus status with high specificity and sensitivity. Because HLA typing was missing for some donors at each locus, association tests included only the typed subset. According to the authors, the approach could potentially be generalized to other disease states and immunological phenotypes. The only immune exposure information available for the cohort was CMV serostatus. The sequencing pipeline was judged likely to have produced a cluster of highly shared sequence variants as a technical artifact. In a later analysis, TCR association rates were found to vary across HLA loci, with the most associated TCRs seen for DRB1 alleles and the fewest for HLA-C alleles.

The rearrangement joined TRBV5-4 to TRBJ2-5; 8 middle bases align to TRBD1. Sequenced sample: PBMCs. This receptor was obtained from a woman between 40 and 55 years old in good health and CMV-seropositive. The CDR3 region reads CASSPGGRAGQETQYF. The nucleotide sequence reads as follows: TGTGCCAGCAGCCCAGGGGGCAGGGCGGGACAAGAGACCCAGTACTTC. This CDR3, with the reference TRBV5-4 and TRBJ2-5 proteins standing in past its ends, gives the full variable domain ETGVTQSPTHLIKTRGQQVTLRCSSQSGHNTVSWYQQALGQGPQFIFQYYREEENGRGNFPPRFSGLQFPNYSSELNVNALELDDSALYLCASSPGGRAGQETQYFGPGTRLLVL.